The 28 T cell receptor beta chains reported below all come from one sample, sequenced in a study of cytomegalovirus exposure and HLA in healthy donors. Libraries were prepared by immunoSEQ multiplex PCR; TCRdb keeps only in-frame clonotypes and omits some of them. This table holds fewer than 250,000 clones, about nine tenths found once. The sample consisted of PBMCs. These receptors all stem from a woman between 18 and 29 years old in good health and CMV-seropositive.

V is TRBV6-5 and J is TRBJ1-1; 8 nucleotides match TRBD1. The CDR3 is made up of 15 amino acids. Germline V gene lookup returns CDR1 MNHEY and CDR2 SVGAGI. Losses at the gene ends were 7 bases for V and 3 bases for J; bases not matched to a gene: 10. The CDR3 sequence: CASILIQGAYTEAFF. In nucleotides, the CDR3 is TGTGCCAGCATACTGATCCAGGGGGCCTACACTGAAGCTTTCTTT.

This clone is a singleton in its sample. The J gene is TRBJ2-7, the V gene TRBV18; maybe TRBD2 (6 bases). The CDR3 has 15 amino acids. Trimming cost V 4 bases and J 6 bases, with 19 bases left between them. Germline V gives CDR1 KGHSH, CDR2 LQKENI. CDR3 DNA: TGTGCCAGCTCACGAAATAGGGACTCCCCGGGCGAGCAGTACTTC. Translating it yields CASSRNRDSPGEQYF.

The CDR3 DNA reads TGTGCCTGGAGTGTATTGAGGGCATTCCATTCCTACAATGAGCAGTTCTTC. The encoded protein is CAWSVLRAFHSYNEQFF. This rearrangement joins TRBV30 to TRBJ2-1, with D perhaps matching TRBD2 (5 bases). The CDR3 loop spans 17 amino acids. The germline CDR1 and CDR2 sequences are GTSNPN and SVGIG (reference sequence). V shed 0 bases and J shed 1 base, with 16 bases lying between them.

The rearrangement joins TRBV27 to TRBJ1-5; 8 bases are a match to TRBD1. This CDR3 is 15 amino acids long. CDR1 is MNHEY and CDR2 is SMNVEV in the germline V gene (reference sequence). The V and J ends lost 5 bases and 6 bases, in that order; junction bases with no gene match: 9. The chain's CDR3 is CASSLRGQGRQPQHF. The CDR3 DNA reads TGTGCCAGCAGTCTCAGAGGACAGGGTCGTCAGCCCCAGCATTTT.

V usage is TRBV11-2 and J usage is TRBJ1-5; D remains unclear. Trimming took off 5 bases at V and 2 bases at J, with 13 bases between the two ends. Germline V gene data show CDR1 as SGHAT and CDR2 as FQNNGV. This CDR3 is 15 amino acids long. CDR3 amino acids: CASSVNTGGNQPQHF. The CDR3, as DNA: TGTGCCAGCAGCGTAAACACGGGAGGCAATCAGCCCCAGCATTTT.

This clone was observed a single time. V and J are TRBV6-5 and TRBJ2-2, with D maybe TRBD1 (7 bases). This CDR3 has 14 amino acids. The V and J ends lost 7 bases and 8 bases respectively, with 17 bases between them. CDR1 is MNHEY, CDR2 SVGAGI, per germline. The CDR3 sequence: CASNRAGGLGELFF. CDR3 nucleotides: TGTGCCAGCAATAGGGCAGGGGGGCTGGGGGAGCTGTTTTTT.

This chain links TRBV10-1 with TRBJ2-5, with 9 bases identical to TRBD2. The V gene's germline CDR1 is WNHNN and CDR2 SYGVQD (reference sequence). This CDR3 contains 15 residues. V trimming: 11 bases; J trimming: 3 bases; junction bases outside the gene matches: 13. This CDR3 reads CAHAGVAGEEETQYF. The CDR3 DNA follows: TGCGCCCATGCCGGGGTAGCGGGAGAGGAAGAGACCCAGTACTTC.

In the case of this clone: This specimen includes other DNA sequences encoding the same CDR3. This chain joins TRBV5-1 and TRBJ2-1; 11 bases are shared with TRBD2. In germline, CDR1 is SGHRS, CDR2 YFSETQ. The CDR3 spans 14 residues. V gave up 0 bases and J gave up 10 bases; unmatched junction bases: 3. CDR3 sequence: CASSLGLAGNEQFF. CDR3 DNA sequence: TGCGCCAGCAGCTTGGGACTAGCGGGAAACGAGCAGTTCTTC.

The chain couples TRBV30 to TRBJ1-3; D not resolved. The germline gives CDR1 GTSNPN, CDR2 SVGIG (reference sequence). The CDR3 extends over 14 amino acids. V lost 4 bases and J lost 2, with 12 bases in between. The CDR3 DNA sequence: TGTGCCTGGACCAAGATAACTACTGGAAACACCATATATTTT. Translating gives CAWTKITTGNTIYF.

The chain joins TRBV5-4 to TRBJ1-2; 8 bases line up with TRBD1. J gave up 1 base and V 4 bases, and 6 bases lay outside the gene matches. Germline V CDR1 and CDR2: SGHNT, YYREEE (reference sequence). This CDR3 is built from 15 residues. CDR3: CASSTPTGVNYGYTF. CDR3 nucleotide sequence: TGTGCCAGCAGCACACCGACAGGGGTTAACTATGGCTACACCTTC.

The chain employs TRBV2 and TRBJ1-5, with a possible D match to TRBD1 (5 bases). Germline lookup yields CDR1 SNHLY and CDR2 FYNNEI. Trimming removed 0 bases at V and 4 bases at J, with 10 bases between. CDR3 length equals 15 residues. The CDR3 region is CASSEAAGRNQPQHF. Here the CDR3 DNA reads TGTGCCAGCAGTGAAGCTGCAGGGAGGAATCAGCCCCAGCATTTT.

This rearrangement joins TRBV5-4 to TRBJ1-2, with 12 bases fitting TRBD1. Trimming at V came to 5 bases and at J to 0 bases, leaving 8 bases not matched to a gene. Germline CDR1 reads SGHNT; CDR2 reads YYREEE (reference sequence). The CDR3 has 17 residues. In DNA form, the CDR3 reads TGTGCCAGCAGACGTCCGGGACAGGGGGCCCCTAACTATGGCTACACCTTC. Translating gives CASRRPGQGAPNYGYTF.

The chain recombines TRBV27 with TRBJ2-1, with 11 nucleotides matching TRBD2. The junction had 10 bases not matched to a gene; V was cut back by 0 bases and J by 12 bases. The germline gives CDR1 MNHEY, CDR2 SMNVEV (reference sequence). There are 16 residues in the CDR3. The CDR3 nucleotides read TGTGCCAGCAGTTTATCAGGGACTAGCGGTGGGTATTGGCAGTTCTTC. Residues: CASSLSGTSGGYWQFF.

The chain uses TRBV5-1 and TRBJ1-1; maybe TRBD1 (5 bases). This CDR3 is built from 15 residues. CDR1 is SGHRS, CDR2 YFSETQ, per germline. Trimming removed 1 base from V and 5 bases from J, with 15 bases in between. CDR3 DNA: TGCGCCAGCAGCTTGCTCGGAAGGGGTGAAACTGAAGCTTTCTTT. It is translated as CASSLLGRGETEAFF.

The chain recombines TRBV21-1 with TRBJ2-1; the D call of TRBD1 is as the table states it, not checked on the DNA. TRBV21-1 is labeled a pseudogene. CDR3 length: 13 amino acids. The CDR3 DNA reads TGTGCCAGCAGCAAGGGCTCCCACAATGAGCAGTTCTTC. It specifies CASSKGSHNEQFF.

This chain joins TRBV6-5 and TRBJ2-5; D may be TRBD2 (5 bases). V was shortened by 6 bases and J by 7 bases, with 18 bases between the two germline ends. CDR1 MNHEY and CDR2 SVGAGI come from the germline V gene. The CDR3 consists of 14 residues. The CDR3 bases are TGTGCCAGCAGCCCAAACCGGGATTTGGGGACCCAGTACTTC. Amino acid sequence: CASSPNRDLGTQYF.

V and J are TRBV6-6 and TRBJ2-3; 8 nucleotides align to TRBD1. The CDR3 has 13 residues. Germline V CDR1 and CDR2: MNHNY, SVGAGI (reference sequence). Losses at the gene ends were 6 bases for V and 1 base for J; bases not matched to a gene: 0. CDR3 coding DNA: TGTGCCAGCAGGGGACAGGGCACAGATACGCAGTATTTT. Protein product: CASRGQGTDTQYF.

The V gene is TRBV7-8, the J gene TRBJ2-5; D possibly corresponds to TRBD2 (6 bases). The ends were cut back, 2 bases at V and 5 bases at J, with 18 bases in the middle. The CDR3 totals 16 residues. Germline V gene lookup returns CDR1 SGHVS and CDR2 FQNEAQ. Here the CDR3 DNA reads TGTGCCAGCAGCTTATATCGACGGGAGCGGAGGGAGACCCAGTACTTC. Its protein product is CASSLYRRERRETQYF.

In nucleotides, the CDR3 is TGTGCCAGCAGTTTTATGCGAACTAATGAAAAACTGTTTTTT. It codes for CASSFMRTNEKLFF. J is TRBJ1-4 and V is TRBV27; no clear D gene. Germline-derived CDR1 and CDR2 are MNHEY and SMNVEV (reference sequence). CDR3 length: 14 amino acids. The V and J ends lost 3 bases and 1 base respectively, with 6 bases between them. The whole variable domain, filled in from reference TRBV27 and TRBJ1-4, reads EAQVTQNPRYLITVTGKKLTVTCSQNMNHEYMSWYRQDPGLGLRQIYYSMNVEVTDKGDVPEGYKVSRKEKRNFPLILESPSPNQTSLYFCASSFMRTNEKLFFGSGTQLSVL.

This rearrangement joins TRBV5-1 to TRBJ2-3; D uncertain. This CDR3 spans 16 amino acids. CDR1 and CDR2 from the germline V gene are SGHRS and YFSETQ. Trimming shortened V by 2 bases and J by 0 bases, and 13 bases separated the two germline ends. CDR3 sequence: CASSFAGHSSTDTQYF. CDR3 DNA sequence: TGCGCCAGCAGCTTCGCAGGTCATTCTAGCACAGATACGCAGTATTTT.

The gene calls are TRBV5-8 and TRBJ2-7; D may be TRBD1 (6 bases). Trimming removed 5 bases from V and 3 bases from J, with 12 bases in between. From germline, CDR1 is SGHTS and CDR2 YDEGEE. The CDR3 sequence is 13 residues long. CDR3 region: CASSSLDSYEQYF. DNA for the CDR3: TGTGCCAGCAGTAGCTTGGACAGCTACGAGCAGTACTTC.

CDR3 amino acids: CASSSWDRAYAYEQYF. The CDR3 bases are TGTGCCAGCAGTTCATGGGACAGGGCGTACGCCTACGAGCAGTACTTC. This chain uses TRBV6-5 with TRBJ2-7; 9 bases are a match to TRBD1. The CDR3 spans 16 residues. Germline V CDR1 and CDR2: MNHEY, SVGAGI. The V segment lost 4 bases and the J segment 2 bases; nucleotides outside the gene matches: 9.

The V call is TRBV27, the J call TRBJ2-2; TRBD1 might be the D (5 bases). This CDR3 spans 14 amino acids. V was cut by 3 bases and J by 4 bases, with 9 bases left in between. Germline CDR1 and CDR2: MNHEY and SMNVEV (reference sequence). The CDR3 bases are TGTGCCAGCAGTTTTCTAGGGGCCACCGGGGAGCTGTTTTTT. This gives the protein CASSFLGATGELFF.

The chain employs TRBV16 and TRBJ2-7; a weak D match, TRBD1 (5 bases). Germline V gives CDR1 KGHSY, CDR2 FQNENV. The CDR3 extends over 13 amino acids. Trimming took 2 bases from V and 6 from J, leaving 11 bases between them. Written as DNA, the CDR3 is TGTGCCAGCAGCCAAGGGGCACTCCTCGAGCAGTACTTC. This codes for CASSQGALLEQYF.

The CDR3 bases are TGTGCCAGCAGTTTATTTGGGACACCGATGGCGGAAGCTTTCTTT. This translates into CASSLFGTPMAEAFF. The V gene is TRBV27, the J gene TRBJ1-1; perhaps TRBD1 as D (6 bases). V was pared by 1 base and J by 8 bases, with 17 bases between. This CDR3 contains 15 residues. CDR1 and CDR2 (germline): MNHEY, SMNVEV (reference sequence).

CDR3 sequence: CASSLAQSNTGELFF. CDR3 nucleotide sequence: TGTGCCAGCAGCCTCGCCCAGTCGAACACCGGGGAGCTGTTTTTT. The V and J genes are TRBV6-5 and TRBJ2-2; D is unresolved. The CDR3 has 15 residues. V was trimmed by 6 bases and J by 0 bases, leaving 11 bases between them. Germline loops: CDR1 MNHEY, CDR2 SVGAGI.

CDR3 coding DNA: TGTGCCAGCAGGTGGGGGGGGAACACTGAAGCTTTCTTT. Protein product: CASRWGGNTEAFF. The chain recombines TRBV2 with TRBJ1-1, with D possibly matching TRBD1 (5 bases). The germline V and J ends were trimmed by 6 bases and 1 base, with 9 bases remaining between them. The CDR3 spans 13 residues. Germline V gene sequence: CDR1 SNHLY, CDR2 FYNNEI.

DNA of the CDR3: TGTGCCTGGGATCACGGGGGAGGCAATCAGCCCCAGCATTTT. Translating gives CAWDHGGGNQPQHF. The chain carries TRBV30 and TRBJ1-5; tentatively, D is TRBD1 (5 bases). The CDR3 spans 14 residues. Trimming stripped 5 bases from V and 2 bases from J, with 13 bases between. CDR1 GTSNPN and CDR2 SVGIG come from the germline V gene (reference sequence).